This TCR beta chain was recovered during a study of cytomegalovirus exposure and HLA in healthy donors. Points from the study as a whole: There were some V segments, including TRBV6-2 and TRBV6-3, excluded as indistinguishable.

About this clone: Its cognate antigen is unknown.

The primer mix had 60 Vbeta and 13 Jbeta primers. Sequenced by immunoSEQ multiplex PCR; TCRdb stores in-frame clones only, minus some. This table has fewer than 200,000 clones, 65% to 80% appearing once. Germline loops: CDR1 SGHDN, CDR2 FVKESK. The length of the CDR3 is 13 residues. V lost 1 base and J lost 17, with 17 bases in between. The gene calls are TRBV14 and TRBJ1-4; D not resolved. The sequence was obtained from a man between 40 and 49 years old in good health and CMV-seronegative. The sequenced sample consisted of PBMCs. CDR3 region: CASSQAQSGRIFF. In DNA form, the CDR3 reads TGTGCCAGCAGCCAAGCGCAATCGGGGAGGATATTTTTT.